This T cell receptor beta chain was found in a study of blood T cell repertoires in COVID-19. In the study overall: In each case, the material was cDNA or gDNA derived from T cells, B-cell-depleted T cells, or PBMCs.

Some clones are missing from TCRdb's copy, which holds only in-frame ones; the method was immunoSEQ multiplex PCR. The repertoire has 330,000 or so clones, roughly 90% of them found once; the top ten carry 7.5% to 10%. The V gene's germline CDR1 is MDHEN and CDR2 SYDVKM. The CDR3 length is 14 residues. V shed 6 bases, J shed 2 bases, and the junction held 7 bases outside the gene matches. The J gene is TRBJ2-7, the V gene TRBV28; the match to TRBD2 covers 7 bases. The sample was peripheral blood. The sequence came from a man aged 25 to 40 with COVID-19, enrolled during active disease. The CDR3 DNA reads as TGTGCCAGCAGAGAACAGCGGGATACCTACGAGCAGTACTTC. This gives the protein CASREQRDTYEQYF.